This T cell receptor beta chain comes out of a study of human T cells and chemical hapten exposure (dated by TCRdb to the early 2020s). Turning to the overall study: For sensitization, 2% DPC in acetone was applied to a roughly 2 cm by roughly 2 cm area of upper inner arm skin. Throughout the approximately 26-week study period, patients were also given weekly therapeutic DPC doses on the scalp. Patch testing was performed on the upper back with Finn chambers containing 0.01% DPC, and the patch tests were scored after 6 days according to International Contact Dermatitis Research Group standards. The mostly female patient cohort included alopecia areata with under or over 50% scalp involvement, alopecia totalis and alopecia universalis. Libraries were pooled for sequencing, and per-sample TCR yields varied mainly because of small differences in library volumes within the pool. This study followed changes in the peripheral blood TCR repertoire in vivo during primary and secondary sensitization of alopecia patients to the hapten diphenylcyclopropenone (DPC). Blood was sampled from patients pre-sensitization (week 0) and at 2, 6 and about 24 weeks after DPC sensitization. About 29 alopecia patients gave blood for TCR sequencing at one to four time points (pre-sensitization, 2, 6 and 24 weeks).

Results the study describes overall, beyond this receptor: Repeated subsampling changed both the strength of the expansion versus patch-test correlation and the threshold at which that correlation became significant. No change with DPC sensitization was found in the number of TCRs above 1 in 1000 frequency, and no evidence of global repertoire structure alterations was found. Expanded TCRs formed significantly more large CDR3 similarity clusters than pre-sensitization or healthy control sets, consistent with antigen-driven responses. All patients had alopecia, a presumed autoimmune disease, so their immune response might differ from that of healthy individuals. The number of PT1 expanded TCRs positively correlated with patch test score, significant at thresholds 8, 16 and 32 but not 4.

Worth noting for this clonotype: It lacks a known antigen. Base qualities are not provided; no much larger clone lies one nucleotide away.

The time point label of this sample denotes: patch test 2, 6 weeks after DPC sensitization. Taken with the paper, the label for treatment or condition translates to: therapeutic diphenylcyclopropenone sensitization with weekly scalp DPC. At each patch-test visit, blood was drawn before the patch test was applied. To be eligible, patients had to be aged 18 to 70, diagnosed with alopecia and judged suitable for DPC therapy, while pregnant patients were excluded. Total RNA was extracted from unfractionated whole blood that had been collected in Tempus Blood RNA tubes. Libraries were made using RACE. The data were produced on a NextSeq 500. During library preparation, unique molecular identifiers were attached to individual cDNA molecules so that TCRs could be counted quantitatively and reproducibly. From each blood RNA sample, both TCR alpha and TCR beta chains were sequenced. As for the authors' bioinformatics: The median number of TCRs per sample was 90,000 to 100,000, ranging from about 20,000 to 700,000. V, J and CDR3 annotation of the TCR reads was carried out using the Decombinator software suite. To make PS versus PT1 abundance plots, every sample was subsampled to the same number of TCRs (28,000). Expanded TCRs were defined as absent before sensitization and observed at least eight times at the 2-week time point. TCRdb trimmed the raw reads at Q25, called clones with MiXCR and kept productive beta chains. Each entry merges the rows of one CDR3 protein and shows their most common DNA and genes. The V and J calls come from TCRdb's annotation, not from the publication. Present in this sample are about 80,000 distinct CDR3 sequences, around a tenth of which were seen just once. Approximately 1.4% of the sample belongs to the ten largest clones.

This TCR came from a man aged 18 to 29 with alopecia areata. Some clones in this sample may be carry-over from other donors' samples. Specimen: whole blood, collected in connection with sensitization to the hapten diphenylcyclopropenone (DPC).

The DNA sequence follows: TGCAGTGCTAGAGATTCCGGGACAGAGGGAAATTACAATGAGCAGTTCTTC. Its coded protein is CSARDSGTEGNYNEQFF. The V and J genes are TRBV20-1 and TRBJ2-1; 7 middle bases align to TRBD1. V is pruned by 0 bases and J by 4 bases, leaving 12 bases of the junction without a gene match. The CDR3 numbers 17 residues from cysteine through phenylalanine. The read is trimmed to its CDR3 DNA, 51 bases read in frame from base 1. Looking up the germline V gene (reference sequence) yields CDR1 DFQATT and CDR2 SNEGSKA.